The clone carrying this T cell receptor beta chain was seen only a few times. Its specificity is not known. The data were obtained in a study of response to subunit inactivated influenza vaccine. Study conclusions and caveats: The authors proposed limited new T cell recruitment per seasonal influenza vaccination.

TCRdb processed the RT-PCR reads anew with MiXCR; each CDR3 protein has one entry. Of around 790,000 distinct CDR3 sequences in the sample, 21% were seen once. The CDR3 has 14 amino acids. CDR1 is MNHEY and CDR2 is SVGEGT in the germline V gene. V lost 10 bases to trimming and J lost 0 bases; unmatched junction nucleotides: 5. The sample consisted of PBMCs from blood, taken roughly 5 days after vaccination. This sequence was found in a man aged 50-59 years who received an inactivated influenza vaccine. This chain joins TRBV6-2 or TRBV6-3 and TRBJ2-2; TRBD1 matches 7 bases. Here the CDR3 reads CATGQDTNTGELFF. The CDR3, as DNA: TGTGCCACAGGACAGGACACGAACACCGGGGAGCTGTTTTTT.